The source of this T cell receptor beta chain is a study of neoadjuvant anti-PD-1 for oral cavity cancer. The wider study: Nivolumab at 3 mg/kg was mostly given biweekly, three to four doses, pre-surgery. Patients without progression received a fourth nivolumab dose around day 43, then surgical resection on days 50-56.

This clone was counted between two and nine times. No antigen is known for it. Study-wide points: Greater tumor shrinkage accompanied bigger post-treatment sizes of preexisting clones.

Assay used: immunoSEQ multiplex PCR; TCRdb lists only in-frame clones, some missing. This sample has about 10,000 clones; under 75% occur once, and the top ten carry approximately 7.8%. Described time point: after neoadjuvant nivolumab, at surgical resection. The input for sequencing was tumor tissue, taken after nivolumab (anti-PD-1) treatment. The receptor was isolated from a person aged 35-79 years with oral cavity squamous cell carcinoma.

The CDR3 nucleotides are TGTGCCACCAGCAGAGATGGAGGGGGGCCGCTCCACTTT. It encodes CATSRDGGGPLHF. V gene TRBV15 combines with J gene TRBJ1-6; perhaps TRBD1 as D (6 bases). The ends were cut back, 0 bases at V and 16 bases at J, with 13 bases in the middle. Germline lookup yields CDR1 LNHNV and CDR2 YYDKDF (reference sequence). This CDR3 comprises 13 residues.